This T cell receptor (beta chain) originates from a study of beta chain features in type 1 diabetes. Reverse transcription of all isolated RNA meant that expressed TCRB transcripts were sequenced. Measured with immunoSEQ multiplex PCR; TCRdb has only the in-frame clones, and not every one. The data hold hundreds of thousands of clones, with 13% observed a single time. Trimming cost V 0 bases and J 7 bases, with 6 bases left between them. CDR3 size: 12 residues. Per germline, CDR1 SGHAT and CDR2 FQNNGV. Whole-study findings and limits: Patients showed naive, central memory and Treg TCRB repertoires that appeared more similar than those of healthy donors. Patients with Type 1 diabetes showed moderately but significantly shorter TCRB CDR3s in all four CD4+ subsets. Patients with type 1 diabetes showed fewer VDJ junction insertions and more deletions.

To note about this clone: What it binds is unknown.

The specimen sequenced was naive CD4+ T cells from blood. This clonotype was obtained from a man aged 18 to 29 with type 1 diabetes. V gene TRBV11-2 combines with J gene TRBJ1-2; D is unresolved. CDR3 amino acids: CASSLEWGGYTF. In DNA, the CDR3 is TGTGCCAGCAGCTTAGAATGGGGTGGCTACACCTTC.